This TCR beta chain was retrieved from a study of cytomegalovirus exposure and HLA in healthy donors. The overall study: Genotyping showed 75% to 90% of roughly 390 donors falling in the Caucasian-associated ancestry cluster. Findings and limits, study-wide: Most TCR sequences showed up rarely, but some public TCRs showed up in many donors. A later analysis by the authors found several of the most significant clusters apparently linked to common viral pathogens. Reports indicated that the classifier achieved high specificity and sensitivity in diagnosing cytomegalovirus status.

Use of 60 Vbeta and 13 Jbeta primers characterized the PCR. Profiled with immunoSEQ multiplex PCR; TCRdb holds only in-frame clones, not every one. Of approximately 150,000 clones in the sample, about 80% are singletons; the top ten hold about 1.3%. Germline CDR1 and CDR2: KGHSH and LQKENI. After removal of 2 bases from V and 8 bases from J, the junction contained 5 bases not matched to a gene. The CDR3 has 14 amino acids. Comment on this clone: Its target is not known.

Sequenced input: PBMCs. This TCR came from a woman aged 45-65 years in good health and CMV-seronegative. This rearrangement joins TRBV18 to TRBJ1-2; 10 positions match TRBD1. The CDR3 region is CASSPLTGGGGYTF. CDR3 sequence (DNA): TGTGCCAGCTCACCATTGACAGGGGGCGGAGGCTACACCTTC.